Listed below are T cell receptor beta chains from one sample, sequenced in a study of blood T cell repertoires in COVID-19. Here immunoSEQ multiplex PCR was the method, and the copy in TCRdb shows in-frame clones only, minus some. The sample carries 85,000 to 120,000 clones, about 85% recorded once. The sample was peripheral blood. Receptor source: a woman aged 45-59 years with COVID-19, enrolled during active disease. The conserved cysteine and the conserved F or W are not part of the CDR3 here.

j_call v_call cdr3_aa
TRBJ1-1 TRBV4-1 ASSHRQGIPEAF
TRBJ1-2 TRBV6-1 ASSEQGRGSRPT
TRBJ1-1 TRBV19 ASTPTGIATEAF
TRBJ1-1 TRBV6-1 ASSEPRGFTTEAF
TRBJ1-5 TRBV7-2 ASSSRTDNQPQH
TRBJ2-6 TRBV20-1 SASGARYSGANVLT
TRBJ2-3 TRBV19 ASSSQGAGTDTQY
TRBJ1-4 TRBV28 ASSERQGVNEKLF
TRBJ1-4 TRBV4-2 ASSASSGFYFEKLF
TRBJ1-2 TRBV19 ASSIAVSRYGYT
TRBJ2-5 TRBV10-1 ASSVPPGQDHQETQY
TRBJ1-5 TRBV19 ASSMVGGPNQPQH
TRBJ2-7 TRBV4-1 ASSLTSGSYEQY
TRBJ1-3 TRBV12-5 ASGLPPQVAGGNTIY
TRBJ2-5 TRBV7-2 ASSTSGTIKTQY
TRBJ1-5 TRBV7-2 ASSLSTGNNQPQH
TRBJ2-7 TRBV3-1/TRBV3-2 ASSQETSQQY
TRBJ1-3 TRBV3-1/TRBV3-2 ASSQVATGPGNTIY
TRBJ2-7 TRBV10-3 AISGRGLYDEQY
TRBJ2-7 TRBV4-1 ASSQSVLSSYEQY
TRBJ1-6 TRBV7-2 ASSLAGQNNSPLH
TRBJ1-1 TRBV28 ASNIGYRAQMDSLNTEAF
TRBJ1-1 TRBV7-9 ASSALGQGMNTEAF
TRBJ1-4 TRBV19 ASSRQRDEKLF
TRBJ2-3 TRBV7-2 ASSLGISSDTQY
TRBJ2-7 TRBV12-5 ASAPLPGRGYEQY
TRBJ1-1 TRBV4-1 ASSPDRGIFTEAF
TRBJ2-2 TRBV28 ASSLAGGPKNTGELF
TRBJ2-5 TRBV3-1/TRBV3-2 ASSPRGETQY
TRBJ2-5 TRBV7-2 ASSLVLAGTQETQY
TRBJ1-1 TRBV27 ASSPQMNTEAF
TRBJ1-5 TRBV27 ASRLTGANQPQH
TRBJ2-1 TRBV5-1 ASSLTSGEYNEQF
TRBJ2-7 TRBV5-1 ASSPGGTGNYEQY
TRBJ1-2 TRBV5-1 ASSPTGNGYT
TRBJ1-5 TRBV19 ASSRDAQGAFNQPQH
TRBJ2-3 TRBV2 ASGTSGGARTDTQY
TRBJ1-3 TRBV7-9 ASSSTAGDRGNTIY
TRBJ2-7 TRBV28 ASSPGGPQGEQY
TRBJ2-1 TRBV21-1 ASSKDEGSSYNEQF
TRBJ1-4 TRBV4-3 ASSQAGQSNEKLF
TRBJ2-2 TRBV6-2/TRBV6-3 ASSSGLAGVSGELF
TRBJ1-5 TRBV11-2 ASSTGTGGNQPQH
TRBJ1-1 TRBV13 ASSFDSEAF
TRBJ1-1 TRBV7-3 ASSEQGWNTEAF
TRBJ2-3 TRBV6-5 ASSYGGLRTDTQY
TRBJ2-1 TRBV3-1/TRBV3-2 ASSHTGTGDNEQF
TRBJ1-3 TRBV6-5 ASSLTAGGTGNTIY
TRBJ2-6 TRBV15 ASTTGHSGANVLT
TRBJ2-7 TRBV28 ASSLPEGDQY
TRBJ1-2 TRBV5-1 ASSPNPGDSSLYGYT
TRBJ2-7 TRBV6-5 ASSPRFSHIYEQY
TRBJ1-2 TRBV3-1/TRBV3-2 ASSQEVDRFRNYGYT
TRBJ2-1 TRBV13 ASSPGTGTYNEQF
TRBJ2-5 TRBV10-3 AISGLEETQY
TRBJ1-1 TRBV6-6 ASSGSGTSMNTEAF
TRBJ2-7 TRBV6-5 ASSYRSGGSSYEQY
TRBJ2-2 TRBV19 ASSIASSTGELF